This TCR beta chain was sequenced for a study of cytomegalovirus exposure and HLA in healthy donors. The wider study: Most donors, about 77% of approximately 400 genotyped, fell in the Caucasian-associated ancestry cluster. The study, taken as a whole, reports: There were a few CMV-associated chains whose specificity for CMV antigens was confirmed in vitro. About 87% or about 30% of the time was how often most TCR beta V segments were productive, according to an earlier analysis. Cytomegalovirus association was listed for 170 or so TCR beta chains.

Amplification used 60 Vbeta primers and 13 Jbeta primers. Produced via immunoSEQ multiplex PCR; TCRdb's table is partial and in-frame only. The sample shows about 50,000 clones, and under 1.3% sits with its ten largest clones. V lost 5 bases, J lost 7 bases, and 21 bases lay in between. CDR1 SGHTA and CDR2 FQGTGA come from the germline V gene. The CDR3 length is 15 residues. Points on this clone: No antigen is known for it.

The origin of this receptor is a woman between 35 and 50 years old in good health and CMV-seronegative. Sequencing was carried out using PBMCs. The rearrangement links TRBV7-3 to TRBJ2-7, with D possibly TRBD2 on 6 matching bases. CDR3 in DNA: TGTGCCAGCAGCCCCACAGCGGGCACGGCGTGGGAGCAGTACTTC. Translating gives CASSPTAGTAWEQYF.